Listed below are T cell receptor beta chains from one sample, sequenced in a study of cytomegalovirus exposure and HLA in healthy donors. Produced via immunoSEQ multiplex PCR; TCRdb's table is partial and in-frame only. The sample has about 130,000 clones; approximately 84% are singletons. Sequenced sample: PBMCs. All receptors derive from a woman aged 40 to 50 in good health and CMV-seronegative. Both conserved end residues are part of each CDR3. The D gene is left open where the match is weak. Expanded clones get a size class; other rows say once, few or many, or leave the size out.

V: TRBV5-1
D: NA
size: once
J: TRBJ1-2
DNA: TGCGCCAGCAGCGACACAGGTCCCTATGGCTACACCTTC
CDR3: CASSDTGPYGYTF

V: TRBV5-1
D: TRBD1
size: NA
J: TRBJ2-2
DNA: TGCGCCAGCAGCTCGCAGGGACAGGGGAACACCGGGGAGCTGTTTTTT
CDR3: CASSSQGQGNTGELFF

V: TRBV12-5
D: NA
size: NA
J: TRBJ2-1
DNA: TGTGCTAGTGGTCCCAGGGGTAATGAGCAGTTCTTC
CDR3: CASGPRGNEQFF

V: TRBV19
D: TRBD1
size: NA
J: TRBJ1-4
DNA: TGTGCCAGTAAAGAATCCGGACAGGGCATTCATGAAAAATTGTTTTTT
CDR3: CASKESGQGIHEKLFF

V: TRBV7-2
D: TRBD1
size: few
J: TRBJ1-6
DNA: TGTGCCAGCAGCTCGGGGGGGACAGGGTATAATTCACCCCTCCACTTT
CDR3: CASSSGGTGYNSPLHF

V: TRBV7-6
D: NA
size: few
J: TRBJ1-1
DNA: TGTGCCAGCAGCTTAGCGGGGCCAGGCACTGAAGCTTTCTTT
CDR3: CASSLAGPGTEAFF

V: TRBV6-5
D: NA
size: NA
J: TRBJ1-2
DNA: TGTGCCAGCAGTCAGATCGACAGCTCTGGTTACACCTTC
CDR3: CASSQIDSSGYTF

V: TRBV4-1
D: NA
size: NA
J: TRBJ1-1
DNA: TGCGCCAGCAGCCAAGGAGCGGGGGGGCTAAACACTGAAGCTTTCTTT
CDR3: CASSQGAGGLNTEAFF

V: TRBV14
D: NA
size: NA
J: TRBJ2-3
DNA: TGTGCCAGCAGCCTCGTGAGAGGGGGTACAGATACGCAGTATTTT
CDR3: CASSLVRGGTDTQYF

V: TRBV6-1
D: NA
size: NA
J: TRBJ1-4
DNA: TGTGCCAGCGGACAGCCGCCTGGCTTTAATGAAAAACTGTTTTTT
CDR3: CASGQPPGFNEKLFF